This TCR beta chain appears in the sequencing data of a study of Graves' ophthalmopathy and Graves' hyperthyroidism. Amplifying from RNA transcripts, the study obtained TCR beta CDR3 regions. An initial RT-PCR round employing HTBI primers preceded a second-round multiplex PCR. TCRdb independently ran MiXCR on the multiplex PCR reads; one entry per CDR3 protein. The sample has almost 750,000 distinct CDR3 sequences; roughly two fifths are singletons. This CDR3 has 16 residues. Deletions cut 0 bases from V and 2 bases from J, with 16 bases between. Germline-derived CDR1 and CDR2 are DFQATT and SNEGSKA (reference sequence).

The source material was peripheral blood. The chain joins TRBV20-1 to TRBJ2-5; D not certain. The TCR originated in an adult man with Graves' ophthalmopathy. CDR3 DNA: TGCAGTGCTAGAGATCCTCTAGGGTTGGAACAAGAGACCCAGTACTTC. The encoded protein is CSARDPLGLEQETQYF.